These 28 T cell receptor beta chains share one sample of origin, sequenced in a study of siplizumab effects on memory and regulatory T cells. The protocol was immunoSEQ multiplex PCR, while the TCRdb copy is restricted to in-frame clones and leaves out a portion. The sample shows over 85,000 clones, approximately 93% of them seen only once. The sequenced material came from CD8+ T cells sorted from blood. These receptors came from a human donor in good health.

The genes are TRBV5-6 and TRBJ2-5, with D perhaps TRBD1 (5 bases). This CDR3 has 15 residues. Looked up from germline, CDR1 is SGHDT and CDR2 is YYEEEE. V lost 2 bases, J lost 0 bases, and 11 bases lay in between. As DNA, the CDR3 is TGTGCCAGCAGCTTCCCCAAGGGGTACCAAGAGACCCAGTACTTC. Amino acid sequence: CASSFPKGYQETQYF.

This chain uses TRBV5-1 with TRBJ2-2; 8 bases line up with TRBD2. The CDR3 runs to 17 residues. J lost 6 bases, V lost 3 bases, and 13 bases had no gene match. The germline gives CDR1 SGHRS, CDR2 YFSETQ. The CDR3 DNA follows: TGCGCCAGCAGCTCCACGGCCAGCGGGGGCGGGTCCGGGGAGCTGTTTTTT. It translates to CASSSTASGGGSGELFF.

V and J are TRBV15 and TRBJ2-7, with TRBD2 matching 8 bases. V dropped 5 bases and J dropped 7; count of bases not matched to a gene: 10. The CDR3 is made up of 14 amino acids. The germline V gene encodes CDR1 LNHNV and CDR2 YYDKDF (reference sequence). Here the CDR3 DNA reads TGTGCCACCAGCCTGCGGGACGGGAGGGGGGAGCAGTACTTC. Its protein product is CATSLRDGRGEQYF.

J is TRBJ1-6 and V is TRBV30, with 8 nucleotides matching TRBD1. Germline-derived CDR1 and CDR2 are GTSNPN and SVGIG (reference sequence). J gave up 7 bases and V 4 bases, and 6 bases lay outside the gene matches. The CDR3 spans 14 residues. This chain's CDR3 is CAWTRGQENSPLHF. The CDR3 nucleotides are TGTGCCTGGACCAGGGGACAGGAGAATTCACCCCTCCACTTT.

CDR3 amino acids: CASSASSTGELFF. CDR3 bases: TGTGCCAGCAGCGCCAGCTCCACCGGGGAGCTGTTTTTT. The chain combines TRBV9 with TRBJ2-2; no clear D gene. Germline CDR1 SGDLS, CDR2 YYNGEE. The CDR3 covers 13 residues. Deletions cut 3 bases from V and 4 bases from J, with 7 bases between. Filled out from reference TRBV9 and TRBJ2-2, the complete variable domain reads DSGVTQTPKHLITATGQRVTLRCSPRSGDLSVYWYQQSLDQGLQFLIQYYNGEERAKGNILERFSAQQFPDLHSELNLSSLELGDSALYFCASSASSTGELFFGEGSRLTVL.

This chain connects TRBV27 to TRBJ1-1; D possibly corresponds to TRBD1 (5 bases). The CDR3 is made up of 13 amino acids. In germline, CDR1 is MNHEY, CDR2 SMNVEV (reference sequence). V dropped 4 bases and J dropped 4 bases, with 10 bases sitting between them. CDR3 region: CASSSTGPTEAFF. DNA for the CDR3: TGTGCCAGCAGTTCCACGGGGCCCACTGAAGCTTTCTTT.

This clone was counted once. The chain uses TRBV7-6 and TRBJ2-7; unclear D gene. Trimming cost V 1 base and J 2 bases, with 6 bases left between them. The CDR3 is 13 residues long. Germline V lookup: CDR1 SGHVS, CDR2 FNYEAQ. CDR3 sequence (DNA): TGTGCCAGCAGCTTAGAAGAGACCTACGAGCAGTACTTC. It encodes CASSLEETYEQYF.

The CDR3 is CASSFLSSGSMAKNIQYF. In DNA, the CDR3 is TGCGCCAGCAGCTTCCTCTCGAGCGGGAGTATGGCCAAAAACATTCAGTACTTC. V usage is TRBV5-1 and J usage is TRBJ2-4, with 8 bases matching TRBD2. This CDR3 contains 18 residues. CDR1 is SGHRS and CDR2 is YFSETQ in the germline V gene. Germline trimming cut 2 bases from V and 1 base from J; bases unmatched to any gene: 11.

In its sample, this clone was seen a few times. The V call is TRBV4-2, the J call TRBJ2-7; D may be TRBD2 (5 bases). Trimming left V 0 bases short and J 6 bases short, with 18 bases between. CDR1 is LGHNA, CDR2 YNFKEQ, per germline. This CDR3 is 16 amino acids long. The CDR3 region is CASSQDLLGESGEQYF. DNA of the CDR3: TGTGCCAGCAGCCAAGATCTCTTGGGAGAATCTGGCGAGCAGTACTTC.

V and J are TRBV13 and TRBJ2-1; TRBD2 matches at 12 bases. Losses at the gene ends were 0 bases for V and 10 bases for J; bases not matched to a gene: 7. Germline CDR1 reads PRHDT; CDR2 reads FYEKMQ (reference sequence). CDR3 length: 16 residues. The CDR3 region has the DNA TGTGCCAGCAGCTTAGGCCTGGGACTAGCGGGCCCGGAGCAGTTCTTC. It is translated as CASSLGLGLAGPEQFF.

The rearrangement links TRBV6-4 to TRBJ2-3; 12 bases agree with TRBD2. Germline CDR1 reads MRHNA; CDR2 reads SNTAGT. The CDR3 contains 15 residues. V was clipped by 4 bases and J by 3 bases; unmatched bases: 2. DNA for the CDR3: TGTGCCAGCAGTGGCGGGACTAGCGGGACAGATACGCAGTATTTT. Translation gives CASSGGTSGTDTQYF.

The V and J genes are TRBV9 and TRBJ2-6; D gene ambiguous. Trimming pared 0 bases from V and 2 bases from J, leaving 18 bases between. Germline CDR1 is SGDLS and CDR2 is YYNGEE. The CDR3 totals 19 residues. Here the CDR3 reads CASSVGRWARVTGANVLTF. As DNA, the CDR3 is TGTGCCAGCAGCGTAGGTCGATGGGCCCGGGTGACTGGGGCCAACGTCCTGACTTTC.

The J gene is TRBJ2-7, the V gene TRBV11-2, with D perhaps matching TRBD2 (6 bases). This CDR3 has 15 amino acids. Germline V lookup: CDR1 SGHAT, CDR2 FQNNGV. Trimming stripped 3 bases from V and 0 bases from J, with 12 bases between. DNA of the CDR3: TGTGCCAGCAGCTTTAGCGGACGCAGCTCCTACGAGCAGTACTTC. This gives the protein CASSFSGRSSYEQYF.

The chain joins TRBV27 to TRBJ1-5; the D is unclear. Germline assignment: CDR1 MNHEY and CDR2 SMNVEV (reference sequence). This CDR3 comprises 14 residues. Trimming left V 2 bases short and J 1 base short, with 6 bases between. CDR3 region: CASSLHESNQPQHF. In DNA form, the CDR3 reads TGTGCCAGCAGTTTACATGAGAGCAATCAGCCCCAGCATTTT.

This clone was seen once. The J gene is TRBJ2-1, the V gene TRBV18; D is perhaps TRBD1 (5 bases). The V gene's germline CDR1 is KGHSH and CDR2 LQKENI. With 3 bases removed from V and 0 bases from J, the gap between germline ends came to 15 bases. CDR3 size: 17 residues. The CDR3 DNA sequence: TGTGCCAGCTCACCCCAGGGTGGTTACGGCTCCTACAATGAGCAGTTCTTC. Translating it yields CASSPQGGYGSYNEQFF.

This sequence joins TRBV7-8 and TRBJ2-2; 7 bases align to TRBD2. V was pared by 6 bases and J by 4 bases, with 8 bases of the junction left unmatched. In germline, CDR1 is SGHVS, CDR2 FQNEAQ. This CDR3 spans 15 amino acids. In DNA form, the CDR3 reads TGTGCCAGCAGTGGAACGGGAGGCGGCACCGGGGAGCTGTTTTTT. Protein: CASSGTGGGTGELFF.

The rearrangement links TRBV7-8 to TRBJ2-5, with D uncertain. The CDR3 extends over 14 amino acids. Germline V gene lookup returns CDR1 SGHVS and CDR2 FQNEAQ. Trimming stripped 7 bases from V and 4 bases from J, with 16 bases between. The CDR3 DNA follows: TGTGCCAGCACCATTACAATGACCGTAGAGACCCAGTACTTC. It translates to CASTITMTVETQYF.

The V gene is TRBV4-1, the J gene TRBJ2-3; possibly TRBD1 for D (6 bases). Germline V gives CDR1 MGHRA, CDR2 YSYEKL. The CDR3 extends over 15 amino acids. The V gene lost 8 bases and the J gene lost 2 bases, with 17 bases spanning the gap. CDR3 coding DNA: TGCGCCAGCTCTAGGCTTGGGGGCGTCACAGATACGCAGTATTTT. It encodes CASSRLGGVTDTQYF.

This chain connects TRBV6-6 to TRBJ2-1; the D call may be TRBD1 or TRBD2 (5 bases each). The CDR3 has 13 amino acids. The germline V gene has CDR1 MNHNY and CDR2 SVGAGI (reference sequence). Deletions cut 1 base from V and 6 bases from J, with 7 bases between. CDR3: CASSYLGVNEQFF. The DNA for the CDR3 is TGTGCCAGCAGTTACTTGGGGGTCAATGAGCAGTTCTTC.

The chain couples TRBV15 to TRBJ2-7; 13 positions match TRBD2. Per germline, CDR1 LNHNV and CDR2 YYDKDF (reference sequence). The CDR3 has 16 residues. V lost 3 bases, J lost 9 bases, and 11 bases stayed unmatched. The CDR3 reads CATSRSGTSGIGGQYF. Here the CDR3 DNA reads TGTGCCACCAGCAGGTCCGGGACTAGCGGGATTGGGGGGCAGTACTTC.

This clone was seen a handful of times. V usage is TRBV18 and J usage is TRBJ1-1; 9 nucleotides align to TRBD1. J lost 4 bases, V lost 6 bases, and 3 bases had no gene match. The germline CDR1 and CDR2 sequences are KGHSH and LQKENI. This CDR3 spans 13 amino acids. The CDR3 DNA reads as TGTGCCAGCTCGATGGACAGGGGCACTGAAGCTTTCTTT. Amino acids: CASSMDRGTEAFF.

This sequence joins TRBV4-1 and TRBJ1-2; D remains ambiguous. V gave up 2 bases and J gave up 0 bases, with 7 bases separating them. The CDR3 covers 14 residues. The V gene's germline CDR1 is MGHRA and CDR2 YSYEKL. CDR3 coding DNA: TGCGCCAGCAGCCAACAGGAGTCTAACTATGGCTACACCTTC. Translating it yields CASSQQESNYGYTF.

In its sample, this clone was seen once. The genes are TRBV7-2 and TRBJ2-1, with no clear D. Per germline, CDR1 SGHTA and CDR2 FQGNSA. The CDR3 contains 13 residues. Trimming took 0 bases from V and 7 from J, leaving 7 bases between them. The CDR3 DNA follows: TGTGCCAGCAGCTTAGCCCCCCGGAATGAGCAGTTCTTC. It translates to CASSLAPRNEQFF.

The chain carries TRBV6-5 and TRBJ1-5; no clear D gene. Per germline, CDR1 MNHEY and CDR2 SVGAGI. The V end lost 4 bases, the J end lost 0 bases, and 4 bases lay between the germline ends. The CDR3 totals 13 residues. CDR3 coding DNA: TGTGCCAGCAGTTTTGGTAGCAATCAGCCCCAGCATTTT. It specifies CASSFGSNQPQHF.

This clone was observed once. J is TRBJ1-1 and V is TRBV6-5; D gene ambiguous. From germline, CDR1 is MNHEY and CDR2 SVGAGI. The CDR3 loop spans 13 amino acids. The V gene lost 0 bases and the J gene lost 4 bases, with 6 bases spanning the gap. In DNA, the CDR3 is TGTGCCAGCAGTTACTCTATCTCCACTGAAGCTTTCTTT. It specifies CASSYSISTEAFF.

This rearrangement joins TRBV7-2 to TRBJ2-5; D unclear. Germline loops: CDR1 SGHTA, CDR2 FQGNSA. The CDR3 extends over 15 amino acids. V was pared by 3 bases and J by 4 bases, with 15 bases between. As DNA, the CDR3 is TGTGCCAGCAGCTTGGCCGTGAGACGGCCAGAGACCCAGTACTTC. Its protein product is CASSLAVRRPETQYF. Variable domain in full (rest from reference TRBV7-2 and TRBJ2-5): GAGVSQSPSNKVTEKGKDVELRCDPISGHTALYWYRQSLGQGLEFLIYFQGNSAPDKSGLPSDRFSAERTGGSVSTLTIQRTQQEDSAVYLCASSLAVRRPETQYFGPGTRLLVL.

This chain links TRBV4-2 with TRBJ1-1; D call uncertain. CDR3 length: 15 residues. Germline V lookup: CDR1 LGHNA, CDR2 YNFKEQ. V shed 1 base and J shed 5 bases, with 14 bases lying between them. The CDR3 DNA is TGTGCCAGCAGCCAAGGGTCTCTAGGATATACTGAAGCTTTCTTT. Translation: CASSQGSLGYTEAFF.

This rearrangement joins TRBV4-1 to TRBJ2-3, with a possible D match to TRBD2 (5 bases). Germline V gene sequence: CDR1 MGHRA, CDR2 YSYEKL. This CDR3 has 15 amino acids. Trimming stripped 0 bases from V and 6 bases from J, with 13 bases between. CDR3 protein: CASSQDRDFGDTQYF. Here the CDR3 DNA reads TGCGCCAGCAGCCAAGATCGGGATTTTGGTGATACGCAGTATTTT.